A single T cell receptor (beta chain) is shown here with its context. Authors' processing steps: Reference gene primer amplification in the assay estimated nucleated cell counts. Clones were read by immunoSEQ multiplex PCR, and TCRdb kept only the in-frame ones, dropping some. The D gene and trimming were derived from the DNA, and the V and J assignments and clone size from that table. Of 130,000 to 150,000 clones in the sample, 89% are singletons; the top ten hold around 1.5%. CDR1 and CDR2 from the germline V gene are KGHSH and LQKENI. Trimming removed 5 bases from V and 6 bases from J; junction bases left unmatched: 8. The CDR3 spans 15 residues. This specimen comes from a study of blood T cell repertoires in COVID-19. Across the whole study: Samples taken during acute and convalescent COVID-19 were collected in the United States, Italy and Spain. The cDNA or gDNA used as material had been derived from T cells, B-cell-depleted T cells, or PBMCs.

The rearrangement uses TRBV18 and TRBJ2-3; 10 bases align to TRBD2. The sample was peripheral blood. This sequence originates from a human donor in a cohort sampled during active COVID-19. CDR3 sequence reads: CASSRSGGALDTQYF. DNA for the CDR3: TGTGCCAGCTCAAGAAGCGGGGGGGCCTTGGATACGCAGTATTTT.